This TCR beta chain was sequenced during a study of a mutant IDH1 vaccine in newly diagnosed glioma (TCRdb year 2021). General notes on the study: Patients received eight vaccinations in weeks 1, 3, 5, 7, 11, 15, 19 and 23, corresponding to visits V03 through V10. In the chemotherapy-containing groups, vaccination started alongside temozolomide cycles, whereas in patients who had radiotherapy alone it started 4-6 weeks after radiotherapy. The approximately 29 treated patients were about 60% male and roughly 38% female, with a mean age of 40.4 years. Before enrollment, patients had received standard therapy of radiotherapy alone, temozolomide alone, or radiochemotherapy with temozolomide; most received the combination. Peripheral blood was collected at six visits: V03 (baseline), V05, V07, V10, V12 and V13. For exploratory analyses, fewer than 30 treated patients had longitudinal TCRB deep sequencing done wherever samples were available.

Preparation of the library involved the immunoSEQ multiplex PCR assay. Rearranged TCR beta chain sequences were amplified using the hsTCRB Kit according to the manufacturer's protocol. An Illumina MiSeq was used to sequence the TCRB libraries. As for how the authors treated the data: The kit vendor's proprietary platform handled demultiplexing, trimming and gene mapping. In its TCRdb copy, this immuneACCESS table keeps in-frame sequences only and misses some clones. Where compared with another copy, unresolved V genes explain less than half of these, and the others have no known cause. That table supplies the V and J calls and clone size; D and trimming were determined from the DNA. The sample includes nearly 55,000 clones, with 75% to 85% observed a single time. The ten largest clonotypes hold more than 3% of the sample. The germline V gene provides CDR1 MNHEY and CDR2 SVGAGI. The CDR3 runs 14 residues from the cysteine to the phenylalanine. Left in the record is the CDR3 DNA by itself, 42 bases read in frame from the first base. V and J are truncated by 2 bases and 0 bases respectively, leaving an intervening sequence of 8 bases.

The intended sense of this specimen's time point label: week 5, during vaccination. Every vaccine dose consisted of 300 ug of a 20-mer mutant IDH1 peptide in Montanide, administered subcutaneously together with topical imiquimod. All donors had newly diagnosed IDH1-mutant astrocytomas of WHO grade 3 or 4 that showed loss of nuclear ATRX. The samples were drawn from NOA16, a multicentre, single-arm, open-label phase I trial in Germany that tested a mutant IDH1 peptide vaccine in humans for the first time. The DNeasy Blood and Tissue Kit was used to extract genomic DNA from EDTA blood for TCRB sequencing. Broad study findings and their caveats: PBMC samples for TCRB deep sequencing were selected based on availability. Changes in the top peripheral T cell clonotypes picked up by TCRB sequencing did not appear to be linked to pseudoprogression. Across multiple MHC alleles, vaccine-induced immune responses were seen in approximately 93% of patients. The authors noted that analyses of patient blood samples could not be reproduced because of sample limitations.

About this clone: Its specific antigen is unknown. No much larger clone exists at a distance of one base, and base qualities are not known.

The sequenced sample was PBMCs, obtained from a glioma patient whose treatment included an IDH1 peptide vaccine. The V gene is TRBV6-5 and the J gene is TRBJ2-7; the D gene lacks a confident call. This TCR came from a man aged 25 to 40 with glioma. The CDR3 protein sequence reads: CASSYDQSSYEQYF. The nucleotide sequence reads TGTGCCAGCAGTTACGACCAAAGCTCCTACGAGCAGTACTTC.